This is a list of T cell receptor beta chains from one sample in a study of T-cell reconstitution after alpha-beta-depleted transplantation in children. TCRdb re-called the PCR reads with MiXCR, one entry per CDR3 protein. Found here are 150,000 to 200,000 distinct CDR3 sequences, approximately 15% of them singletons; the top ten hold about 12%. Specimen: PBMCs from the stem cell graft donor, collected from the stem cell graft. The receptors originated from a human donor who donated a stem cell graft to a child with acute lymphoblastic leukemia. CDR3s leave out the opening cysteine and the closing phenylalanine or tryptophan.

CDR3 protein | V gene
ASSLQAFSYEQY | TRBV12-3/TRBV12-4
SARDRLAGGGELF | TRBV20-1
SAQAGVMYNEQF | TRBV20-1
SANLLAGGNIEETQY | TRBV20-1
ASSVGLADEQF | TRBV5-1
ASSKLAGYNEQF | TRBV27
ASSKAGTSGINEQF | TRBV6-1
ASSLGPLAGASYNEQF | TRBV5-1
ASTWGNWREGVTQETQY | TRBV5-6
ASSDPTGDTEAF | TRBV5-1
SAREGLAGYEQF | TRBV20-1
ASSSEVTDTQY | TRBV5-5
SVEDTSLGPGELF | TRBV29-1
ASSLIRLVDETQY | TRBV5-1
ASSVLAGEETQY | TRBV9
ASSQSPTTDTQY | TRBV23-1
ASSLVAGGGDTQY | TRBV5-1
ASSSGSRNTEAF | TRBV5-1